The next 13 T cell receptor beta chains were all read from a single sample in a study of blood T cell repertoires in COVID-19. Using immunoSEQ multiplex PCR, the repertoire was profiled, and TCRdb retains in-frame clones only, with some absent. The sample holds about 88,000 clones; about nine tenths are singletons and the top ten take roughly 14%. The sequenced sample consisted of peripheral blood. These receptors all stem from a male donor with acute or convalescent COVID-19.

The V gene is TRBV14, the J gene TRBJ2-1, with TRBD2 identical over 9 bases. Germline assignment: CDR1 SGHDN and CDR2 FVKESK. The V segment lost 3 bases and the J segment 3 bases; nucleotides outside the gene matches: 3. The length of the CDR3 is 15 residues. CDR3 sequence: CASSQLTSGYNEQFF. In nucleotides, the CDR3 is TGTGCCAGCAGCCAGTTGACTAGCGGCTACAATGAGCAGTTCTTC.

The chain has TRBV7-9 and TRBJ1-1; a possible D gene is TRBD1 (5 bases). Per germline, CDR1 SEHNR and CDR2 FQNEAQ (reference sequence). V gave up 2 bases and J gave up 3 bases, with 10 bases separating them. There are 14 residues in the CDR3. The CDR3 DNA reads TGTGCCAGCAGCTTACAGGGAAGCGACACTGAAGCTTTCTTT. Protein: CASSLQGSDTEAFF.

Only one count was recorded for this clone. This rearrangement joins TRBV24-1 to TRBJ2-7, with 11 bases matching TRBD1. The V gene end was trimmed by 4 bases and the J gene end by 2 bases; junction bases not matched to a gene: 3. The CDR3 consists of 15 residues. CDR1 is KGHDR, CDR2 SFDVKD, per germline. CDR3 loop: CATSEGQGVTYEQYF. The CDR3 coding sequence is TGTGCCACCAGTGAGGGACAGGGGGTGACCTACGAGCAGTACTTC.

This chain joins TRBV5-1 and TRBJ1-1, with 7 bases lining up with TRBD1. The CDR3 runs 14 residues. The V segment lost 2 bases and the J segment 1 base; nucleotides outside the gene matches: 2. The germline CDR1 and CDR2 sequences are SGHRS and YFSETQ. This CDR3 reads CASSLQGSNTEAFF. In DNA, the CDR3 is TGCGCCAGCAGCTTACAGGGGTCGAACACTGAAGCTTTCTTT.

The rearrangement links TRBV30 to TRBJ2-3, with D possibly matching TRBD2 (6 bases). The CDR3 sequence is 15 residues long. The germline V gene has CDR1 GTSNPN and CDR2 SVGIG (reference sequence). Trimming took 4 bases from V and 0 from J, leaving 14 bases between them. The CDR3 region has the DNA TGTGCCTGGAAGAGAGGCGGGGCTAGCACAGATACGCAGTATTTT. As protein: CAWKRGGASTDTQYF.

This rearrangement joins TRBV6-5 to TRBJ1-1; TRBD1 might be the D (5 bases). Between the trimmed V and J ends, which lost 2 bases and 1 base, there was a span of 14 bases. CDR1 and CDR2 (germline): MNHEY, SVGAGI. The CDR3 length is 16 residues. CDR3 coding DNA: TGTGCCAGCAGTTACGCGGGGCTGAGAGGGAACACTGAAGCTTTCTTT. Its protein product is CASSYAGLRGNTEAFF.

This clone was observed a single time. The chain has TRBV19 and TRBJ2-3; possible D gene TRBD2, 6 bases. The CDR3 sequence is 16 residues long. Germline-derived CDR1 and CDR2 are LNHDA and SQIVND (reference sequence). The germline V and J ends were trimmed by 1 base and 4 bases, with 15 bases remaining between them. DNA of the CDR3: TGTGCCAGTAGTATAGGAGGTGGGGGAGGCGCAGATACGCAGTATTTT. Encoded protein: CASSIGGGGGADTQYF.

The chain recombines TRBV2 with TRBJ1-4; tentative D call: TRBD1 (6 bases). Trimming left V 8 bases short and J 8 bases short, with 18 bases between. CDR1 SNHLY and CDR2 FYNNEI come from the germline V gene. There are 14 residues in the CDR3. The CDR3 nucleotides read TGTGCCAGCGGCCCGGGACATGTAGGCGAAAAACTGTTTTTT. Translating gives CASGPGHVGEKLFF.

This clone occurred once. For the CDR3, the DNA is TGTGCCAGCAGCGTAGGGACAGAAGACACCATATATTTT. It specifies CASSVGTEDTIYF. The chain links TRBV9 to TRBJ1-3; possibly TRBD1 for D (6 bases). V was cut by 0 bases and J by 8 bases, with 9 bases left in between. From germline, CDR1 is SGDLS and CDR2 YYNGEE. The CDR3 is 13 amino acids.

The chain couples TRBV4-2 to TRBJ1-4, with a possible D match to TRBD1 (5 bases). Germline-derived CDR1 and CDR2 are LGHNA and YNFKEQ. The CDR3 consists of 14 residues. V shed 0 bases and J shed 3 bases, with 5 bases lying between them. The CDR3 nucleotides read TGTGCCAGCAGCCAAGACAGGGCTAATGAAAAACTGTTTTTT. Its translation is CASSQDRANEKLFF.

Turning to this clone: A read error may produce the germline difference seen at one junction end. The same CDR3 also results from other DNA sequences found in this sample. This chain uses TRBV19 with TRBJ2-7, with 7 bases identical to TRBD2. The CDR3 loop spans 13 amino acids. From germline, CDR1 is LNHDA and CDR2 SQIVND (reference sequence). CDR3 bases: TGCGCCAGTAGTCAGATGGGAGGGGACGAGCAGTACTTC. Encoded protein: CASSQMGGDEQYF.

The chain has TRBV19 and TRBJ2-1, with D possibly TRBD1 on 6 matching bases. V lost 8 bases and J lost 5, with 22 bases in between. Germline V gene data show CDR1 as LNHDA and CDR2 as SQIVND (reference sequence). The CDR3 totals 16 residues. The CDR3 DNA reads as TGTGCCAGTTGGGGGCAGGGTCCAGGGATGGACAATGAGCAGTTCTTC. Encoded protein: CASWGQGPGMDNEQFF.

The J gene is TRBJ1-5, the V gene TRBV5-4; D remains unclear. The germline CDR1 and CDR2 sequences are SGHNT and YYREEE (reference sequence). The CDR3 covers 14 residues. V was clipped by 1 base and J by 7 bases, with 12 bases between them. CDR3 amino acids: CASSLIGEGQPQHF. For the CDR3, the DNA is TGTGCCAGCAGCTTGATCGGGGAAGGCCAGCCCCAGCATTTT.